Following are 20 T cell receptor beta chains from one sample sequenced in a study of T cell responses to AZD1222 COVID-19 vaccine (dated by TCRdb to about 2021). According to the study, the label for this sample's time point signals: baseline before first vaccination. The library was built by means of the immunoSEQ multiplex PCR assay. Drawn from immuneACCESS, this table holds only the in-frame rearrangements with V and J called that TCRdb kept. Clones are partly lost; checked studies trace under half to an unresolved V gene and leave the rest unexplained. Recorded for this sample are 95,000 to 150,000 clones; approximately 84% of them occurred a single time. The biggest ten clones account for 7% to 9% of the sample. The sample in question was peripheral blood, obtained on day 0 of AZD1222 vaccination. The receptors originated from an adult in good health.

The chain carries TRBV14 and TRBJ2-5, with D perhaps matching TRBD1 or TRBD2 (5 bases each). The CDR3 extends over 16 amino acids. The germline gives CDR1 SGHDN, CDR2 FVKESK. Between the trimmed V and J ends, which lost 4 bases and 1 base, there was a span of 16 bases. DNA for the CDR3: TGTGCCAGCAGCCTCTATGGCCGGGGCTTCCAAGAGACCCAGTACTTC. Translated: CASSLYGRGFQETQYF.

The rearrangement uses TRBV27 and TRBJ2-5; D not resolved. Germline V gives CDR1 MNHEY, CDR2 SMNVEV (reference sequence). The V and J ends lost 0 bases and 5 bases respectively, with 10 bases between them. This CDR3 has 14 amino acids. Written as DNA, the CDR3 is TGTGCCAGCAGTTTATCTTGGTCCTGGGAGACCCAGTACTTC. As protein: CASSLSWSWETQYF.

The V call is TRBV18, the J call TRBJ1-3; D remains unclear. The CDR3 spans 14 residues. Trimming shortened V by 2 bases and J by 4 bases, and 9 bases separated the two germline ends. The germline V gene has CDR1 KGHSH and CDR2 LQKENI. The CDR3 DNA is TGTGCCAGCTCACCATCCGGGAACGGAAACACCATATATTTT. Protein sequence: CASSPSGNGNTIYF.

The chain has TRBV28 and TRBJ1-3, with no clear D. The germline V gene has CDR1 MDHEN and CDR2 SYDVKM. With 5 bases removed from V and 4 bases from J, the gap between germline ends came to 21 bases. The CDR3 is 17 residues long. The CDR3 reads CASSPYQTPLVGNTIYF. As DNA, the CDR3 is TGTGCCAGCAGTCCATACCAGACCCCTCTTGTAGGAAACACCATATATTTT. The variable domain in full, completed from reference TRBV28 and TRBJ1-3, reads DVKVTQSSRYLVKRTGEKVFLECVQDMDHENMFWYRQDPGLGLRLIYFSYDVKMKEKGDIPEGYSVSREKKERFSLILESASTNQTSMYLCASSPYQTPLVGNTIYFGEGSWLTVV.

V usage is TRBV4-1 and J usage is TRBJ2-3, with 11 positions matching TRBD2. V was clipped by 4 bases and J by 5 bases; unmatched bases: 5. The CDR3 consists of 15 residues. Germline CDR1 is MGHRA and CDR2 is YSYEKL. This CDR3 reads CASSPLAGAGDTQYF. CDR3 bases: TGCGCCAGCAGCCCACTAGCGGGAGCGGGAGATACGCAGTATTTT.

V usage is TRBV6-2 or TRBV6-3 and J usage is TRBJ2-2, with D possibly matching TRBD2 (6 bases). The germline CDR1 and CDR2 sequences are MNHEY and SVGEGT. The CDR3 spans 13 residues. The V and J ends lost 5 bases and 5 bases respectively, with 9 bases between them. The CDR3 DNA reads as TGTGCCAGCAGTGGACGGGGGACCGGGGAGCTGTTTTTT. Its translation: CASSGRGTGELFF.

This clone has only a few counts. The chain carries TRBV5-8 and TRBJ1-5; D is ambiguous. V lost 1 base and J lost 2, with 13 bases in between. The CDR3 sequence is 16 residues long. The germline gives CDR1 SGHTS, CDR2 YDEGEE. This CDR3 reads CASSLNVGQRNQPQHF. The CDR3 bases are TGTGCCAGCAGCTTGAATGTAGGGCAGCGCAATCAGCCCCAGCATTTT. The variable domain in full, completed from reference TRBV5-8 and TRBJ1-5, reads EAGVTQSPTHLIKTRGQQATLRCSPISGHTSVYWYQQALGLGLQFLLWYDEGEERNRGNFPPRFSGRQFPNYSSELNVNALELEDSALYLCASSLNVGQRNQPQHFGDGTRLSIL.

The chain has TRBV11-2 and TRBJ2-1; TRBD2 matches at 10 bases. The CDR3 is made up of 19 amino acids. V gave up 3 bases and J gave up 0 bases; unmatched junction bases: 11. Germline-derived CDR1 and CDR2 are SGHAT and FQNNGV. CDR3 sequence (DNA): TGTGCCAGCAGCTTCGGGCCTAGCGGGGGCCTAGGCTCCTACAATGAGCAGTTCTTC. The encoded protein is CASSFGPSGGLGSYNEQFF.

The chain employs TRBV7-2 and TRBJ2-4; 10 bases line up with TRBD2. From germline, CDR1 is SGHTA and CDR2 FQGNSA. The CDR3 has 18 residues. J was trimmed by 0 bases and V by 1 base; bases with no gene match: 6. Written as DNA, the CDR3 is TGTGCCAGCAGCTTAGGTCTAGCGGGAGTAGTAGCCAAAAACATTCAGTACTTC. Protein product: CASSLGLAGVVAKNIQYF.

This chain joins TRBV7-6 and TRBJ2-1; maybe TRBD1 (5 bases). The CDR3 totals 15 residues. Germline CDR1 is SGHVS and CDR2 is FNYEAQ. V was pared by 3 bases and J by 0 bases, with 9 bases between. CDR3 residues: CASSLGRGSYNEQFF. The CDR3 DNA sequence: TGTGCCAGCAGCTTGGGGCGAGGCTCCTACAATGAGCAGTTCTTC.

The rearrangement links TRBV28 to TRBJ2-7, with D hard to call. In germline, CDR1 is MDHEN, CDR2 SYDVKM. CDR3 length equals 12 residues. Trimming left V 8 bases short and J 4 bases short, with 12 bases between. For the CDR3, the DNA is TGTGCCAGCGGGGTTGGGCTATACGAGCAGTACTTC. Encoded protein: CASGVGLYEQYF.

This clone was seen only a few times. CDR3 protein: CASSSGAGDTEAFF. For the CDR3, the DNA is TGTGCCAGCAGCTCGGGGGCAGGGGACACTGAAGCTTTCTTT. The chain joins TRBV3-1 (or the pseudogene TRBV3-2) to TRBJ1-1; maybe TRBD1 (6 bases). With 5 bases removed from V and 3 bases from J, the gap between germline ends came to 13 bases. The germline CDR1 and CDR2 sequences are LGHDT and YNNKEL (reference sequence). This CDR3 is 14 amino acids long.

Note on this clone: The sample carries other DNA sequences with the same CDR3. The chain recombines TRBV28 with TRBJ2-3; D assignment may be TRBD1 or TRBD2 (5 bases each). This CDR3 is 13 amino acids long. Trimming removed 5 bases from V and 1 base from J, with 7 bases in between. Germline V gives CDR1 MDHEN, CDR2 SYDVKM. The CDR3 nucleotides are TGTGCCAGCAGTCAGGGAGGCACAGATACGCAGTATTTT. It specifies CASSQGGTDTQYF.

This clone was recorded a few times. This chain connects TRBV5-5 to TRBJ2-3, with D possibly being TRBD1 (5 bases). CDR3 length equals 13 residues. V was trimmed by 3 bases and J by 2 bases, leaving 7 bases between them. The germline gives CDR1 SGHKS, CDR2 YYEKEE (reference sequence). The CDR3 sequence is CASSSGFTDTQYF. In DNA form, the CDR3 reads TGTGCCAGCAGCTCAGGGTTCACAGATACGCAGTATTTT.

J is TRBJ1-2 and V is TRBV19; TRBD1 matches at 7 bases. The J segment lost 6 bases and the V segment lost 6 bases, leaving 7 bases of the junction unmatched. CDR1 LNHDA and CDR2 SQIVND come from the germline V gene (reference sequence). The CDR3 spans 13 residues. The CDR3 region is CASSATGVDGYTF. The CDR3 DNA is TGTGCCAGTAGCGCAACAGGGGTAGATGGCTACACCTTC.

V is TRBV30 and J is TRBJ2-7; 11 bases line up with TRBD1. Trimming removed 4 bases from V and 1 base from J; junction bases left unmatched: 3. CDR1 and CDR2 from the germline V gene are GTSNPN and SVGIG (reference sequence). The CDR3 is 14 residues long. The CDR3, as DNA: TGTGCCTGGACTTGGGACAGGGGGTCCTACGAGCAGTACTTC. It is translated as CAWTWDRGSYEQYF. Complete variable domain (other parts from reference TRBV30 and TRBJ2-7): SQTIHQWPATLVQPVGSPLSLECTVEGTSNPNLYWYRQAAGRGLQLLFYSVGIGQISSEVPQNLSASRPQDRQFILSSKKLLLSDSGFYLCAWTWDRGSYEQYFGPGTRLTVT.

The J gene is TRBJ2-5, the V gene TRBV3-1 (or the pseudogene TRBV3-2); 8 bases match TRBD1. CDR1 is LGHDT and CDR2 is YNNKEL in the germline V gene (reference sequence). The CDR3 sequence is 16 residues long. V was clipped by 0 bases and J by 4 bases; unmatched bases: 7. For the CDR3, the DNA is TGTGCCAGCAGCCAAGACAGGGGGCCGTTGGGAGAGACCCAGTACTTC. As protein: CASSQDRGPLGETQYF.

CDR3 in DNA: TGTGCCAGCAGTGAAGCAGCCTCTGGGGCCAACGTCCTGACTTTC. The encoded protein is CASSEAASGANVLTF. This sequence joins TRBV2 and TRBJ2-6; the D is unclear. This CDR3 has 15 residues. V was trimmed by 0 bases and J by 0 bases, leaving 3 bases between them. Germline loops: CDR1 SNHLY, CDR2 FYNNEI.

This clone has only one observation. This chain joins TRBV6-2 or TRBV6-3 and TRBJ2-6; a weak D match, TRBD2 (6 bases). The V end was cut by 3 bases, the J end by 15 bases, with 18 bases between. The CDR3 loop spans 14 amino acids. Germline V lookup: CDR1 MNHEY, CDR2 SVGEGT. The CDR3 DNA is TGTGCCAGCAGTTATAGTCACAGGTCCGGGGGCCTGACTTTC. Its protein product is CASSYSHRSGGLTF.

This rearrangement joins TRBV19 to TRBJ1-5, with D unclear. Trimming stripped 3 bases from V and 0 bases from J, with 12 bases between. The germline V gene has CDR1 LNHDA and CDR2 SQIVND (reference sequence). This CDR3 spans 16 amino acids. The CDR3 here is CASSMHSAYSNQPQHF. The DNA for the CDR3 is TGTGCCAGTAGTATGCACTCAGCATATAGCAATCAGCCCCAGCATTTT. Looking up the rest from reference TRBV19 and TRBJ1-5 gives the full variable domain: DGGITQSPKYLFRKEGQNVTLSCEQNLNHDAMYWYRQDPGQGLRLIYYSQIVNDFQKGDIAEGYSVSREKKESFPLTVTSAQKNPTAFYLCASSMHSAYSNQPQHFGDGTRLSIL.